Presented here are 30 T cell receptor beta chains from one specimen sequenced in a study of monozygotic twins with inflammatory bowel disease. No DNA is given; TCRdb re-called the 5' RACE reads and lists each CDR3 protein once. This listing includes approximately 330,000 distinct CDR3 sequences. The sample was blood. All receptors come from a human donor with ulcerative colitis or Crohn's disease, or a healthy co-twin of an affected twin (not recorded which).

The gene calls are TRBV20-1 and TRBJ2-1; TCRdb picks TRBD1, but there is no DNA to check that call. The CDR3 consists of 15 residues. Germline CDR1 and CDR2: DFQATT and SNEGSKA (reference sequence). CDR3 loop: CSARDGGSSYNEQFF.

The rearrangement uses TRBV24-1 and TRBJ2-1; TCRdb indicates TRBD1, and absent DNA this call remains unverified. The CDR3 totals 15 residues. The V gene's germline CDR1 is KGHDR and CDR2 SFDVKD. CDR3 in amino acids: CATSVRDRDHNEQFF.

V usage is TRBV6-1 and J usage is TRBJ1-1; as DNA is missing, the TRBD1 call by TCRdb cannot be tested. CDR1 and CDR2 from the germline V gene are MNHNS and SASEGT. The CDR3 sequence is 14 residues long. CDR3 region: CASREQGVEYEAFF.

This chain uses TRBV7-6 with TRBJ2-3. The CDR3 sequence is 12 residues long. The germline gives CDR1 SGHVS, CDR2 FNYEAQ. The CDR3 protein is CASSFESDTQYF.

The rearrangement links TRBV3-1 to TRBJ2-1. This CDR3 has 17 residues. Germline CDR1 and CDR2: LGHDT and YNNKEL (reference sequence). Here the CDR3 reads CASSQDFGGITYNEQFF.

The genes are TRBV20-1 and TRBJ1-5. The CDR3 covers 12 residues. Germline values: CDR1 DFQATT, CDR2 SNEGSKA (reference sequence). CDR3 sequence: CSAGYSNQPQHF.

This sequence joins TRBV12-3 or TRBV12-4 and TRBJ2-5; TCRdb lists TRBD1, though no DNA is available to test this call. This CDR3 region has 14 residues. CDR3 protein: CASSPRTVQETQYF.

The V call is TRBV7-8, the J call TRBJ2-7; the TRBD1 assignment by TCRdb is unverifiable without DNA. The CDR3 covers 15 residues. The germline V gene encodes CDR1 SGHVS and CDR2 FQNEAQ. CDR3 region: CASSLVAGGWNEQYF.

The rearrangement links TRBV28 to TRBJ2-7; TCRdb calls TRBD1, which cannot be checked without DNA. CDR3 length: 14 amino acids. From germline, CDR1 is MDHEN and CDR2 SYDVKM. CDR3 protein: CASSLRGAGYEQYF.

The CDR3 spells CASRTNDARTAKSSYNSPLHF. This chain links TRBV6-4 with TRBJ1-6; there is no DNA to check the TCRdb D call of TRBD1. The CDR3 is made up of 21 amino acids. Germline V gene lookup returns CDR1 MRHNA and CDR2 SNTAGT.

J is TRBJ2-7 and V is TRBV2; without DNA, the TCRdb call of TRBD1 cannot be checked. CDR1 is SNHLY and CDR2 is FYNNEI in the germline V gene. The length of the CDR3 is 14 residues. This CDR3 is CASIISGTGGEQYF.

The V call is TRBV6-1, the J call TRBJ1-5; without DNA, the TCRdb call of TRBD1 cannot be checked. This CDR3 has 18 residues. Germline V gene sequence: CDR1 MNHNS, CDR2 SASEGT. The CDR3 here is CASSVTLLPGTVYQPQHF.

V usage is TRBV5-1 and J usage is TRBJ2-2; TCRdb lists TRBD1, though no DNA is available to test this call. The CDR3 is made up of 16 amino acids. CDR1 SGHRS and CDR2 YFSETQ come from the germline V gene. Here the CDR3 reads CASSRYRVGNTGELFF.

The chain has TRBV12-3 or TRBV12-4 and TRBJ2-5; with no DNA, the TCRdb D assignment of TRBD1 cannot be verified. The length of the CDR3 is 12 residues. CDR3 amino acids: CASSHDRSSQNF.

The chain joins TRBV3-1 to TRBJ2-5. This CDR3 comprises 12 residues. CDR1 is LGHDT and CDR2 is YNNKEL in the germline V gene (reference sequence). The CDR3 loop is CASSQGGGTQYF.

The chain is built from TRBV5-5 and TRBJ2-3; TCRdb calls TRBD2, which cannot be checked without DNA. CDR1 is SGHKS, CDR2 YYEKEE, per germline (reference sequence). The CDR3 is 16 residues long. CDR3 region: CASSLFLAGRTDTQYF.

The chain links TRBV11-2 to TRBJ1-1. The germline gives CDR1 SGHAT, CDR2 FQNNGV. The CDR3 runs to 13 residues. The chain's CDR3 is CASSLDWGREAFF.

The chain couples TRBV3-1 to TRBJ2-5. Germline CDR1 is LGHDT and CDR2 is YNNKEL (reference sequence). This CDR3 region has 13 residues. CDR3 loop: CSSSPKGGETQYF.

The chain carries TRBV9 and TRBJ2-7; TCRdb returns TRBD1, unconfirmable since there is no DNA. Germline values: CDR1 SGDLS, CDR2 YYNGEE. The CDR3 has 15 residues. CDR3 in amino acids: CASSVGGGAPYEQYF.

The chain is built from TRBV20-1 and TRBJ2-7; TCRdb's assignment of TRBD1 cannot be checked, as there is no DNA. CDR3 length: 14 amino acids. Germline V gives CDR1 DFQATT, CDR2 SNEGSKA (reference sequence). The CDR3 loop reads CSARSGTGFPEQYF.

The CDR3 sequence is CASSSAGGVGELFF. The chain uses TRBV21-1 and TRBJ2-2; TCRdb proposes TRBD2, but this gene call is untestable without DNA. TRBV21-1 is a known pseudogene. The CDR3 has 14 amino acids.

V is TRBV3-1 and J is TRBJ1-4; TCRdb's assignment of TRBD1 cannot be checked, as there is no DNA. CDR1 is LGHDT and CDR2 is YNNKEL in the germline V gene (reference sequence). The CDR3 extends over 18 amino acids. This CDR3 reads CASSQIGLGPGSNEKLFF.

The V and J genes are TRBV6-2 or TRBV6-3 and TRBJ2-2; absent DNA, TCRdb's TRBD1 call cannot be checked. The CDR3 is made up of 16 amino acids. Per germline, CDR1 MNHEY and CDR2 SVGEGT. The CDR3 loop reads CASSVTTGETRGELFF.

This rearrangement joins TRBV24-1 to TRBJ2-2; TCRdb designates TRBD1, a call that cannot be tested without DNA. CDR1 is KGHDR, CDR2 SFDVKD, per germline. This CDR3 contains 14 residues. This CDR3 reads CATTAGDNTGELFF.

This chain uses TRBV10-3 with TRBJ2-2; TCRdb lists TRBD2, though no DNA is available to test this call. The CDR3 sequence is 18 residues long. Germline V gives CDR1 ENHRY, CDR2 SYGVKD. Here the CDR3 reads CAISEGLPQTSNTGELFF.

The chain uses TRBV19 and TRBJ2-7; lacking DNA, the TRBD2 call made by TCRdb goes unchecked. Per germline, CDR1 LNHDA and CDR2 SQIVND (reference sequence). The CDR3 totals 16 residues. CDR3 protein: CASSIGGGMRSNEQYF.

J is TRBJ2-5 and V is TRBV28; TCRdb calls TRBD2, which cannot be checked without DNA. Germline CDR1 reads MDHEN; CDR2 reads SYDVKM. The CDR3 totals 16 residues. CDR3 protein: CASSPTGTTYQETQYF.

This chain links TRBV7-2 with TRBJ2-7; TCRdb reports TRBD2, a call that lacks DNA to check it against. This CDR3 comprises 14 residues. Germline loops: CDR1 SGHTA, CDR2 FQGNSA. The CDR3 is CASSLIGLENEQYF.

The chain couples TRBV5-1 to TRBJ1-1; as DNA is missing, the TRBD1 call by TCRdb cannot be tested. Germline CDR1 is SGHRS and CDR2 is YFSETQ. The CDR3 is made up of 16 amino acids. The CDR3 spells CASSLTDGQVNTEAFF.

Here the CDR3 reads CASSLGLLAGGPDTQYF. The rearrangement joins TRBV7-2 to TRBJ2-3; lacking DNA, the TRBD2 call made by TCRdb goes unchecked. The germline gives CDR1 SGHTA, CDR2 FQGNSA. The CDR3 totals 17 residues. Variable domain in full (rest from reference TRBV7-2 and TRBJ2-3): GAGVSQSPSNKVTEKGKDVELRCDPISGHTALYWYRQSLGQGLEFLIYFQGNSAPDKSGLPSDRFSAERTGGSVSTLTIQRTQQEDSAVYLCASSLGLLAGGPDTQYFGPGTRLTVL.